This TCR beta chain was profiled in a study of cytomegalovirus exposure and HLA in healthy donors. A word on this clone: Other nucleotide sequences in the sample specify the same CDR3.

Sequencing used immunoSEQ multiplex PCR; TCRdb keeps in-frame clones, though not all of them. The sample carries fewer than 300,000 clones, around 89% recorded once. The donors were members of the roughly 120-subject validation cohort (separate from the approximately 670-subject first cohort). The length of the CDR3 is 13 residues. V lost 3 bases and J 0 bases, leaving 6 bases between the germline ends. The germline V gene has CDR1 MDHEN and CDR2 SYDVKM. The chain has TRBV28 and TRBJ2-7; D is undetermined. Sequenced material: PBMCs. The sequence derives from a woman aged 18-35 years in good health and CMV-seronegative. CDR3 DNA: TGTGCCAGCAGTTTCCCGGGCTCCTACGAGCAGTACTTC. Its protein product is CASSFPGSYEQYF.